This TCR beta chain appears in the sequencing data of a study of blood T cells in healthy people across ages. The second PCR ran about 6 to 11 cycles with a sample-barcoded 5' primer and J-beta primers. One entry per CDR3 protein results from TCRdb running MiXCR on the 5' RACE reads. The sample contains about a million distinct CDR3 sequences, roughly 51% of which appear only once. The CDR3 contains 16 residues. V lost 3 bases, J lost 2 bases, and 11 bases stayed unmatched. Germline V CDR1 and CDR2: DFQATT, SNEGSKA (reference sequence). About this clonotype itself: Antigen specificity is unknown.

Overall study results and limits: Older individuals had lower TCR beta diversity per million T cells (the decline was roughly linear). Naive T cell percentage by flow cytometry tracked strongly with beta diversity.

The rearrangement links TRBV20-1 to TRBJ2-3; TRBD2 matches 7 bases. Sequencing was performed on blood. The sequence was collected from a woman in her sixties in good health. CDR3 sequence: CSASAAGVGYTDTQYF. In DNA, the CDR3 is TGCAGTGCTAGTGCCGCGGGAGTAGGTTACACAGATACGCAGTATTTT.